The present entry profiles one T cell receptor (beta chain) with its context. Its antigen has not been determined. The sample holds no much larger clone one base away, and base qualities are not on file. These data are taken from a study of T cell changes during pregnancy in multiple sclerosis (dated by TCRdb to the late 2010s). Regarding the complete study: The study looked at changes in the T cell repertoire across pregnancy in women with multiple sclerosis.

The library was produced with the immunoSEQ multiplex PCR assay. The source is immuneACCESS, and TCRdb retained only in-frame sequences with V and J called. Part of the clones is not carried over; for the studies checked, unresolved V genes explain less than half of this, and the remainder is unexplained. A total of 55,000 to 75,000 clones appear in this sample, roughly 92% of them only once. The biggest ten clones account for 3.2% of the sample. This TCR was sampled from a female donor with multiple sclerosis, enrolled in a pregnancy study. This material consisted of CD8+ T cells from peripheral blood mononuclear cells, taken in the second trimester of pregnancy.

The DNA sequence follows: TGTGCCAGCAGCCAAGATCGCGAGCAGTACTTC. Its protein reads: CASSQDREQYF. The chain is made from TRBV4-2 and TRBJ2-7; there is no confident call for the D gene. The junction shows trimming of 0 bases on V and 6 bases on J, plus 3 bases between the germline ends. The germline V gene specifies LGHNA as CDR1 and YNFKEQ as CDR2. The CDR3 spans 11 residues, from the cysteine through the phenylalanine. This entry keeps only the CDR3 DNA: 33 bases, framed from base 1.